This T cell receptor (beta chain) was found in a study of regulatory T cells in long-lasting Graves disease. This clonotype appeared a few times. Construction of the TCR beta libraries employed iRepertoire HTBI primers in conjunction with Arm-PCR of CDR3 regions. Each CDR3 protein is one row after TCRdb ran MiXCR on the multiplex PCR reads. The sample records a few hundred thousand distinct CDR3 sequences, 13% being singletons. Time point specified: newly diagnosed GD, antithyroid drugs for less than 3 months. RNA extracted from PBMCs served as the sequencing template. These same records also appear under a second study, on T cells in Graves' hyperthyroidism and ophthalmopathy.

This TCR was sampled from a man in his thirties or forties with Graves disease. Specimen: peripheral blood mononuclear cells (PBMCs), collected at new diagnosis, from a patient treated with antithyroid drugs.

The CDR3 coding sequence is TGTGCCAGCACCCCCCTTCCTCACGAGCAGTACTTC. Translation: CASTPLPHEQYF. The rearrangement links TRBV6-1 to TRBJ2-7; D unclear. The CDR3 runs 12 residues. The germline V and J ends were trimmed by 7 bases and 5 bases, with 12 bases remaining between them. Germline lookup yields CDR1 MNHNS and CDR2 SASEGT.